The entry below gives a single TCR beta chain sequence along with its context. The data were obtained in a study of blood T cell repertoires in COVID-19. About the study: The United States, Italy and Spain provided the acute and convalescent COVID-19 samples. Sources were T cells, B-cell-depleted T cells, or PBMCs; the material itself was cDNA or gDNA.

This CDR3 comprises 16 residues. The germline gives CDR1 ENHRY, CDR2 SYGVKD. V was pared by 8 bases and J by 11 bases, with 27 bases between. Original processing notes: Reference gene primer amplification in the assay estimated nucleated cell counts. The repertoire was sequenced with immunoSEQ multiplex PCR; TCRdb's copy has only in-frame clones and lacks some. From that table come the V and J calls and clone size; the DNA was used to work out D and trimming. The profile covers around 250,000 clones, with more than 85% appearing a single time and less than 3.5% taken by the ten largest. Exposed enrollees had met someone with a PCR-confirmed or clinician-diagnosed COVID-19 case at some point within the 2 weeks before study entry.

The sequence was collected from a man aged 40-50 years who had been exposed to COVID-19. The sequencing sample was made of PBMCs or T cells enriched from blood (not recorded which). V and J are TRBV10-3 and TRBJ1-4, with D possibly being TRBD1 (5 bases). CDR3 in DNA: TGTGCCATCGGAGGGAACGGGACCACTCCTATGAGGAAACTGTTTTTT. It is translated as CAIGGNGTTPMRKLFF.